This is a list of T cell receptor beta chains from one sample in a study of blood T cell repertoires in COVID-19. This table comes from immunoSEQ multiplex PCR, and its TCRdb copy is limited to in-frame clones, with some not included. This sample has about 280,000 clones; 83% occur once, and the top ten carry 8% to 10%. The sequenced material came from peripheral blood. The receptors here all came from a woman aged 45 to 65 who had recovered from COVID-19. Each CDR3 is given with its conserved first and last residue. The D gene is left open where the match is weak. Rows may omit the clone size; those that give it use once, few, many or a size class.

v_gene	d_gene	abundance	j_gene	CDR3nt	CDR3aa
TRBV27	.	.	TRBJ2-7	TGTGCCTCAAAGCGCCGAGCGAACTCCTACGAGCAGTACTTC	CASKRRANSYEQYF
TRBV5-1	.	.	TRBJ1-1	TGCGCCAGCAGCCCCGATGGGGGGGGCAGCGAAGCTTTCTTT	CASSPDGGGSEAFF
TRBV5-1	TRBD2	.	TRBJ2-4	TGCGCCAGCAGCTTGGCTTCGGGGGGAGCCAAAAACATTCAGTACTTC	CASSLASGGAKNIQYF
TRBV9	TRBD1	.	TRBJ1-2	TGTGCCAGCAGCGTAACCCCAGGGGGGCATGGCTACACCTTC	CASSVTPGGHGYTF
TRBV7-9	.	once	TRBJ2-7	TGTGCCAGCAGCTTTCCACAGGGTGTACGCGAGCAGTACTTC	CASSFPQGVREQYF
TRBV12-3/TRBV12-4	.	.	TRBJ2-5	TGTGCCAGCAGTTTAGGACTTAAAGAGACCCAGTACTTC	CASSLGLKETQYF
TRBV9	.	.	TRBJ2-2	TGTGCCAGCAGCCGAAGCCGGGACACCGGGGAGCTGTTTTTT	CASSRSRDTGELFF
TRBV24-1	.	.	TRBJ2-2	TGTGCCACCAGTGAGTCCGGGACTGGGAACACCGGGGAGCTGTTTTTT	CATSESGTGNTGELFF
TRBV6-6	TRBD2	.	TRBJ2-7	TGTGCCAGCAGTAGATCTCAGTTAGCGGGAAGAGGCTACGAGCAGTACTTC	CASSRSQLAGRGYEQYF
TRBV6-2/TRBV6-3	.	.	TRBJ2-7	TGTGCCAGCAGTTACAAACAGGCGAGAGAATACTACGAGCAGTACTTC	CASSYKQAREYYEQYF
TRBV10-3	TRBD2	.	TRBJ2-1	TGTGCCATCAGTTCGACTAGCGGGGTAGTCTATGAGCAGTTCTTC	CAISSTSGVVYEQFF
TRBV28	.	.	TRBJ1-6	TGTGCCAGCACTTCAGCGGGGTACCATAATTCACCCCTCCACTTT	CASTSAGYHNSPLHF
TRBV27	.	few	TRBJ1-1	TGTGCCAGCAGTAGATATTTGGGCAACACTGAAGCTTTCTTT	CASSRYLGNTEAFF
TRBV6-5	.	.	TRBJ2-3	TGTGCCAGCAGCCGTCCCGGGACTCCTCCACAATTT	CASSRPGTPPQF
TRBV6-2/TRBV6-3	.	.	TRBJ2-7	TGTGCCAGCAGTTACTCATTCGGCGAGCAGTACTTC	CASSYSFGEQYF
TRBV9	TRBD1	.	TRBJ1-2	TGTGCCAGCAGCAAACACCGACAGGGCGATGGCTACACCTTC	CASSKHRQGDGYTF
TRBV6-5	.	.	TRBJ1-2	TGTGCCAGCAGTCTTCGGCGGGAGTACTATGGCTACACCTTC	CASSLRREYYGYTF
TRBV4-3	.	.	TRBJ1-1	TGCGCCAGCAGCCGCCAGGCAAACAAGGAAGCTTTCTTT	CASSRQANKEAFF
TRBV6-2/TRBV6-3	.	.	TRBJ2-5	TGTGCCAGCAGTACATGGGACATCCAAGAGACCCAGTACTTC	CASSTWDIQETQYF
TRBV29-1	.	.	TRBJ2-3	TGCAGCGTTGGGTCGACAGACACAGATACGCAGTATTTT	CSVGSTDTDTQYF
TRBV28	.	.	TRBJ1-2	TGTGCCAGCACCTTACAGGGTTCGGGAGGGTACTATGGCTACACCTTC	CASTLQGSGGYYGYTF
TRBV19	TRBD2	.	TRBJ2-5	TGTGCCAGTAGTCCGACTAGCGGGGGCTCCGTGGAGACCCAGTACTTC	CASSPTSGGSVETQYF
TRBV18	.	.	TRBJ1-4	TGTGCCAGCTCACCGACAAAACAGGGATACGAAAAACTGTTTTTT	CASSPTKQGYEKLFF
TRBV28	TRBD1	.	TRBJ1-1	TGTGCCAGCACCTCCGCCGGGACAGGGTTCACTGAAGCTTTCTTT	CASTSAGTGFTEAFF
TRBV12-3/TRBV12-4	.	.	TRBJ1-1	TGTGCCAGCAGGACAGAACAGAACACTGAAGCTTTCTTT	CASRTEQNTEAFF
TRBV13	.	once	TRBJ1-1	TGTGCCAGCAGCCTTTTGGCGAACACTGAAGCTTTCTTT	CASSLLANTEAFF
TRBV6-2/TRBV6-3	.	.	TRBJ1-1	TGTGCCAGCAGTATTCAGGGGTACACTGAAGCTTTCTTT	CASSIQGYTEAFF
TRBV29-1	.	.	TRBJ2-3	TGCAGCGCCACCCCCGGTTGGCGGGGAGTCACAGATACGCAGTATTTT	CSATPGWRGVTDTQYF
TRBV25-1	TRBD2	.	TRBJ2-7	TGTGCCAGCAGTGATAGCGGGAGCTCCTACGAGCAGTACTTC	CASSDSGSSYEQYF